This entry features one T cell receptor beta chain sequence. The entry originates in a study of blood T cell repertoires in COVID-19. Whole-study context: The United States, Italy and Spain provided the acute and convalescent COVID-19 samples. From T cells, B-cell-depleted T cells, or PBMCs came the material, which was cDNA or gDNA.

Original data processing: Nucleated cell number was recorded as an estimate derived from reference gene primer amplification. Sequenced by immunoSEQ multiplex PCR; TCRdb stores in-frame clones only, minus some. V and J calls plus clone size are reproduced from that table; the DNA served to infer D and trimming. The sample holds around 500,000 clones, 80% to 90% seen once. Clinical history as reported by participants underpinned cohort assignment. The V segment lost 1 base and the J segment 4 bases; nucleotides outside the gene matches: 4. The CDR3 runs 15 residues. Germline V CDR1 and CDR2: MGHRA, YSYEKL.

This receptor was identified in a woman aged 55-69 years who had recovered from COVID-19. Sequenced sample: PBMCs or T cells enriched from blood (not recorded which). The chain recombines TRBV4-1 with TRBJ1-2; 9 positions agree with TRBD1. The CDR3 protein is CASSQAPGQGYGYTF. CDR3 DNA sequence: TGCGCCAGCAGCCAAGCTCCGGGACAGGGCTATGGCTACACCTTC.